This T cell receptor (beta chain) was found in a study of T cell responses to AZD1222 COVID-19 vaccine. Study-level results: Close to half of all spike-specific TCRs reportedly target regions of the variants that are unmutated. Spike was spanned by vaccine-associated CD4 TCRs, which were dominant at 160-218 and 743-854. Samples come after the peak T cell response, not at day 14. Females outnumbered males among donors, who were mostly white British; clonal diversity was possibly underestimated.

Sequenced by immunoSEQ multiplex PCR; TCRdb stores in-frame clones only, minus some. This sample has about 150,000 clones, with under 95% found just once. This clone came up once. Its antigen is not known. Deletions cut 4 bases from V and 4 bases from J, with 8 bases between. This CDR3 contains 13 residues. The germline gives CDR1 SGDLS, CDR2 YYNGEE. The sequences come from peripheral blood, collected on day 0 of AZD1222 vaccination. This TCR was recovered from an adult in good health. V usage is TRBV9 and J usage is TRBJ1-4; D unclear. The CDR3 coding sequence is TGTGCCAGCAGCCGCCGCAATAATGAAAAACTGTTTTTT. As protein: CASSRRNNEKLFF.